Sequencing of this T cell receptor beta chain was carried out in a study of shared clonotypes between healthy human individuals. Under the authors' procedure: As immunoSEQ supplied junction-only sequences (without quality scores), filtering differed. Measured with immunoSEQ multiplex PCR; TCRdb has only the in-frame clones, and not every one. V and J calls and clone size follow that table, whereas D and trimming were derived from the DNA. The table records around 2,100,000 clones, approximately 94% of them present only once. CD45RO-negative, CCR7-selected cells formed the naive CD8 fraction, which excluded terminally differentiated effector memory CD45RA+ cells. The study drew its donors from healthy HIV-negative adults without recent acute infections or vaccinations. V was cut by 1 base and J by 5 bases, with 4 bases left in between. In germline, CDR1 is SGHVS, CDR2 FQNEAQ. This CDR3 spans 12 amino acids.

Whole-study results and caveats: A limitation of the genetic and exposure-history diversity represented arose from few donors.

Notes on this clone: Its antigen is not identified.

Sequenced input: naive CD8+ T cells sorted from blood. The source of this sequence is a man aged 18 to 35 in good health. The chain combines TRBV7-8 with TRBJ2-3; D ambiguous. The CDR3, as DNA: TGTGCCAGCAGCTTAGAGGGAGATACGCAGTATTTT. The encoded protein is CASSLEGDTQYF.